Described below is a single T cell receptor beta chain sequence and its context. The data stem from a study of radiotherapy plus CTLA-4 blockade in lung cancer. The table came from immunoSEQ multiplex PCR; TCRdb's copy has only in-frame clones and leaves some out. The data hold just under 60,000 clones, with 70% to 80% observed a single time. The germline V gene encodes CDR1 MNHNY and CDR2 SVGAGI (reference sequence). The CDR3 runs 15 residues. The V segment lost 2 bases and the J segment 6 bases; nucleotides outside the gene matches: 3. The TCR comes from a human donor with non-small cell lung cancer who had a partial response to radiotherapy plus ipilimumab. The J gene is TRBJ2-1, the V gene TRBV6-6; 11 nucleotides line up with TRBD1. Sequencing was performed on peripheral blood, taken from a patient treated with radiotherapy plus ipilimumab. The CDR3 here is CASSYGQGAGNEQFF. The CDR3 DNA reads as TGTGCCAGCAGTTACGGACAGGGGGCGGGCAATGAGCAGTTCTTC.